A selection of T cell receptor beta chains follows, all from one sample in a study of blood T cell repertoires in COVID-19. Using immunoSEQ multiplex PCR, the repertoire was profiled, and TCRdb retains in-frame clones only, with some absent. The table records hundreds of thousands of clones, roughly 90% of them present only once. Sample: PBMCs or T cells enriched from blood (not recorded which). The receptor source for this set is a middle-aged woman with acute COVID-19. CDR3s include the opening cysteine and the closing phenylalanine or tryptophan.

TRBJ2-4 | TRBV5-1 | CASSRGTDLAKNIQYF
TRBJ2-2 | TRBV18 | CASSPPATGNTGELFF
TRBJ1-6 | TRBV30 | CAWTAGTANSPLHF
TRBJ2-7 | TRBV9 | CASSVEDQGGRYEQYF
TRBJ2-7 | TRBV11-2 | CASSLDRGGGQPYEQYF
TRBJ1-5 | TRBV28 | CASSLYARGQGGQPQHF
TRBJ1-5 | TRBV5-8 | CASSLARGPGQPQHF
TRBJ1-5 | TRBV30 | CAWSRAGLQNQPQHF
TRBJ1-6 | TRBV27 | CASSDSANSPLHF
TRBJ1-2 | TRBV29-1 | CSVQGMRDGYTF
TRBJ2-2 | TRBV10-3 | CAISEGGAFTGELFF